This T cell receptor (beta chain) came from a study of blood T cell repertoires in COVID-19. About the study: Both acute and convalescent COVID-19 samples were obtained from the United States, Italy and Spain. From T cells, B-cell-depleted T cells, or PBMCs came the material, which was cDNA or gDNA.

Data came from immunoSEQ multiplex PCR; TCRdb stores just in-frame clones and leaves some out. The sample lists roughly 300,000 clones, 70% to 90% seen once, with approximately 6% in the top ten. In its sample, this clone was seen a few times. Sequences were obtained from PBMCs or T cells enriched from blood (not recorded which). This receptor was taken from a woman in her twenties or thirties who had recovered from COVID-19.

The CDR3 loop reads CASTIGTGFGYGYTF. CDR3 nucleotides: TGCGCCAGCACAATAGGGACAGGGTTTGGCTATGGCTACACCTTC. V and J are TRBV10-1 and TRBJ1-2; 9 bases align to TRBD1. V was clipped by 7 bases and J by 4 bases; unmatched bases: 10. From germline, CDR1 is WNHNN and CDR2 SYGVQD (reference sequence). The CDR3 has 15 amino acids.